The clone carrying this T cell receptor beta chain was detected only a few times. Its antigen is unknown. The sample originates from a study of T-cell reconstitution after alpha-beta-depleted transplantation in children. Study observations and caveats: Elevated TCRbeta diversity at day 60 was traced, in some patients, to surviving recipient T cells and thymic progenitors. Newly produced T cells mostly accounted for T-cell counts and diversity one year post-transplant. Reportedly, only several hundred clones from non-depleted graft cells drove alpha-beta T-cell counts at about two months.

Preparation of the TCRbeta library used unique molecular identifiers. TCRdb analysed the PCR reads with MiXCR anew, one entry per CDR3 protein. This sample yields 700,000 to 950,000 distinct CDR3 sequences, of which 15% to 20% are seen a single time; around 5.3% belongs to the top ten. V was cut by 5 bases and J by 3 bases, with 17 bases left in between. Germline CDR1 reads MNHEY; CDR2 reads SMNVEV (reference sequence). This CDR3 spans 15 amino acids. Sequenced material: PBMCs, mostly from graft donor cells, taken 360 days after TCRalphabeta/CD19-depleted stem cell transplant. The chain joins TRBV27 to TRBJ2-7; no firm D call. This clonotype was sampled from a male patient between 5 and 17 years old who had a stem cell transplant for acute lymphoblastic leukemia, so the T cells may come from the graft donor. CDR3 in DNA: TGTGCCAGCAGTCCCTCCCCGTGGGCTGGCTACGAGCAGTACTTC. Its protein product is CASSPSPWAGYEQYF.